This entry is about one T cell receptor (beta chain). Its antigen has not been determined. Base qualities were left out, and no much larger clone turns up one base away. This sample was included in a study of CD4 T cells in lung cancer (dated by TCRdb to about 2019). Regarding the study in general: The study screened blood T cells of NSCLC patients for responses to candidate mutation-encoded neoepitopes and isolated neoantigen-specific CD4+ T-cell clones and TCRs. Deep sequencing of TCRB was used to follow the frequency of neoantigen-specific clonotypes in tumor resections, non-adjacent lung and cultured T-cell products. Before blood donation, patients had received treatments including platinum chemotherapy, and some received nivolumab or pembrolizumab. The patients who underwent resection had lung adenocarcinoma or squamous cell carcinoma, were aged 60 to 69 when blood was donated, and were mostly former smokers. Broad study findings and their caveats: Rather than memory responses to the cancer, some blood-derived responses might reflect cross-reactivity or in vitro priming of naive T cells. Nonspecific IFNgamma producers of unknown purity were included among IFNgamma-sorted cells, so expanded lines were found to range from monoclonal to oligoclonal.

The CDR3 contains 16 residues, cysteine and phenylalanine counted. Of the read, only the CDR3 DNA is kept; its 48 bases are in frame from base 1. At the junction V is shortened by 3 bases and J by 1 base, with 12 bases in between. As encoded in the germline V gene, CDR1 is KGHSH while CDR2 is LQKENI. PBMCs were stimulated with mutant 27-mer peptides plus IL21, IL7, IL15 and IL2 for roughly 13 days, then restimulated with peptide-pulsed autologous B cells. After restimulation with peptide-pulsed B cells, live IFNgamma-secreting T cells were sorted by cytokine capture on a FACS Aria2. Sorted cells were expanded for roughly 12 to 21 days at limiting dilution, 3 or 10 cells per well, with irradiated allogeneic PBMCs, phytohemagglutinin and IL2. Peripheral blood samples or leukapheresis products were collected from the patients. Antigen specificity of expanded lines was screened by IFNgamma ELISA against autologous B cells pulsed with mutant peptides.

The method behind the library was the immunoSEQ multiplex PCR assay. DNA was isolated with Qiagen DNeasy or QIAamp micro DNA kits and TCRB sequenced with the Adaptive Biotechnology human TCRB sequencing kit. An Illumina MiSeq was used to sequence the TCRB libraries. In the authors' own workflow: The kit provider's software was used to analyze TCRB sequence data, and Fisher's exact test was applied to assess tumor enrichment of clonotype templates. TCRdb mirrors the immuneACCESS table, restricted to in-frame sequences. Some clones are absent from its copies; in checked studies, under half trace to an unresolved V gene, and the reason for the others is unknown. V and J calls and clone size are copied from that table; D and trimming were computed from the DNA. The sample profile shows fewer than 450 clones; approximately 90% of them were found once. The ten largest make up more than 60% of the sample.

Sequenced material: a CD4+ T cell line or clone grown in culture. The chain is made from TRBV18 and TRBJ2-2; the D gene could be TRBD1 or TRBD2, each one agreeing over 5 bases. This sequence originates from an older woman with non-small cell lung cancer. Some clones in this sample may be carry-over from other donors' samples. Here the CDR3 is given as CASSPFGTENTGELFF. The nucleotide sequence reads as follows: TGTGCCAGCTCACCTTTCGGGACCGAGAACACCGGGGAGCTGTTTTTT. The CDR3 plus the reference TRBV18 and TRBJ2-2 genes for the other parts give the full variable domain: NAGVMQNPRHLVRRRGQEARLRCSPMKGHSHVYWYRQLPEEGLKFMVYLQKENIIDESGMPKERFSAEFPKEGPSILRIQQVVRGDSAAYFCASSPFGTENTGELFFGEGSRLTVL.